This record looks at one TCR beta chain sequence and its context. Its antigen is not identified. The sample comes from a study of CD8+ T cells in alopecia areata. Study overall: The protocol delivered tofacitinib for 6 to 18 months, then withdrew it for 6 months. General observations from the study: It was lesional scalp, especially alopecia totalis/universalis, that showed higher clonality than normal scalp.

The treatment denotes: oral pan-JAK inhibitor, 5-10 mg twice daily. Sequencing used cDNA as its template, made by extracting RNA and reverse transcribing it. The table came from immunoSEQ multiplex PCR; TCRdb's copy has only in-frame clones and leaves some out. The repertoire holds about 200,000 clones, with 35% to 40% as singletons. This clonotype was sampled from a human donor with alopecia areata. The sequences come from CD4+ T cells sorted from blood, collected at roughly week 30, from a patient treated with tofacitinib.

The CDR3: CASSVEPGQGYGYTF. DNA for the CDR3: TGTGCCAGCAGCGTAGAACCGGGACAGGGGTATGGCTACACCTTC. The chain has TRBV6-1 and TRBJ1-2; TRBD1 agrees at 10 bases. CDR1 MNHNS and CDR2 SASEGT come from the germline V gene. V gave up 6 bases and J gave up 5 bases; unmatched junction bases: 9. CDR3 length: 15 residues.